This passage covers 10 T cell receptor beta chains from one sample sequenced in a study of T cells after posttransplantation cyclophosphamide. Clones were sequenced by immunoSEQ multiplex PCR, and TCRdb holds only the in-frame ones, with some missing. The sample yields about 10,000 clones, nearly 99% seen once. The sequenced sample consisted of naive CD8+ T cells sorted from PBMCs. The receptors stem from a man over 45 in good health, CMV-negative, and a related stem cell transplant donor.

The V and J genes are TRBV7-6 and TRBJ1-5; TRBD1 aligns across 8 bases. J was trimmed by 6 bases and V by 5 bases; bases with no gene match: 6. The germline V gene encodes CDR1 SGHVS and CDR2 FNYEAQ. CDR3 size: 14 residues. CDR3: CASSPDRGGQPQHF. Written as DNA, the CDR3 is TGTGCCAGCAGCCCCGACAGGGGCGGTCAGCCCCAGCATTTT.

The chain is built from TRBV27 and TRBJ1-1; weak D call: TRBD1 (6 bases). Trimming removed 5 bases at V and 0 bases at J, with 13 bases between. Germline-derived CDR1 and CDR2 are MNHEY and SMNVEV (reference sequence). The CDR3 loop spans 15 amino acids. The CDR3 reads CASSVTGYMNTEAFF. The CDR3 region has the DNA TGTGCCAGCAGTGTTACAGGGTATATGAACACTGAAGCTTTCTTT.

This clone has only one observation. This chain connects TRBV7-9 to TRBJ2-7; 7 bases are a match to TRBD2. Unmatched junction bases numbered 8, after V lost 4 bases and J lost 2 bases. Germline V CDR1 and CDR2: SEHNR, FQNEAQ (reference sequence). CDR3 length: 15 residues. CDR3 sequence (DNA): TGTGCCAGCAGCTCCACTAGCGTATTTACCTACGAGCAGTACTTC. Translating gives CASSSTSVFTYEQYF.

V usage is TRBV29-1 and J usage is TRBJ2-3, with D possibly being TRBD2 (5 bases). Deletions cut 4 bases from V and 2 bases from J, with 13 bases between. Germline CDR1 SQVTM, CDR2 ANQGSEA. This CDR3 region has 14 residues. CDR3 bases: TGCAGCGTTGTTACCGAGCGGCCCACAGATACGCAGTATTTT. Encoded protein: CSVVTERPTDTQYF.

This chain uses TRBV5-1 with TRBJ2-5; no definite D call. The CDR3 covers 14 residues. Germline V gives CDR1 SGHRS, CDR2 YFSETQ. Between the trimmed V and J ends, which lost 3 bases and 0 bases, there was a span of 9 bases. The CDR3 bases are TGCGCCAGCAGCTCGTCGCAGTACCAAGAGACCCAGTACTTC. This encodes CASSSSQYQETQYF.

V gene TRBV11-2 combines with J gene TRBJ2-2; TRBD2 aligns across 8 bases. Looked up from germline, CDR1 is SGHAT and CDR2 is FQNNGV. Trimming took 5 bases from V and 3 from J; bases not matched to a gene: 11. The CDR3 is 17 amino acids. The CDR3 DNA reads TGTGCCAGCAGCCCCCCGGGCGGGAGGAGGTACACCGGGGAGCTGTTTTTT. Amino acid sequence: CASSPPGGRRYTGELFF.

V usage is TRBV5-4 and J usage is TRBJ2-5; no clear D gene. The CDR3 loop spans 13 amino acids. With 0 bases removed from V and 3 bases from J, the gap between germline ends came to 6 bases. Germline CDR1 is SGHNT and CDR2 is YYREEE (reference sequence). The CDR3 DNA sequence: TGTGCCAGCAGCTTGGATGGAGAAGAGACCCAGTACTTC. This sequence encodes CASSLDGEETQYF. The complete variable domain, with remaining parts taken from reference TRBV5-4 and TRBJ2-5, reads ETGVTQSPTHLIKTRGQQVTLRCSSQSGHNTVSWYQQALGQGPQFIFQYYREEENGRGNFPPRFSGLQFPNYSSELNVNALELDDSALYLCASSLDGEETQYFGPGTRLLVL.

A remark on this clone: The same CDR3 also results from other DNA sequences found in this sample. For the CDR3, the DNA is TGTGCCAGCAGCCCTCGGACAGGGACAAAGGGGAGCAATCAGCCCCAGCATTTT. Amino acids: CASSPRTGTKGSNQPQHF. The chain couples TRBV7-8 to TRBJ1-5; 8 positions match TRBD1. Germline loops: CDR1 SGHVS, CDR2 FQNEAQ. J was trimmed by 1 base and V by 5 bases; bases with no gene match: 13. The CDR3 loop spans 18 amino acids.

This sequence joins TRBV2 and TRBJ1-1; 8 bases are a match to TRBD1. CDR1 and CDR2 (germline): SNHLY, FYNNEI. The CDR3 contains 13 residues. V dropped 7 bases and J dropped 10; count of bases not matched to a gene: 11. CDR3 coding DNA: TGTGCCAGCACCAAACAGGGGGTACCGCTAGCTTTCTTT. Protein sequence: CASTKQGVPLAFF.

The chain has TRBV7-9 and TRBJ1-1; D might be TRBD1 (6 bases). The V and J ends lost 7 bases and 0 bases respectively, with 15 bases between them. Germline lookup yields CDR1 SEHNR and CDR2 FQNEAQ (reference sequence). This CDR3 comprises 15 residues. CDR3 in DNA: TGTGCCAGCACCATGATGGCAGGGGTGAACACTGAAGCTTTCTTT. Residues: CASTMMAGVNTEAFF.